This entry lists 21 T cell receptor beta chains sequenced from one sample in a study of blood T cell repertoires in COVID-19. Assay: immunoSEQ multiplex PCR; the TCRdb copy retains only in-frame clones and omits some. The sample has some 240,000 clones, approximately 84% seen once. Sequenced sample: PBMCs or T cells enriched from blood (not recorded which). Receptors originate from a woman between 50 and 59 years old who had been exposed to COVID-19.

The chain joins TRBV18 to TRBJ2-7; TRBD2 might be the D (6 bases). CDR3 length equals 15 residues. V was trimmed by 6 bases and J by 1 base, leaving 16 bases between them. Germline V CDR1 and CDR2: KGHSH, LQKENI. The CDR3: CASSFGGKSSYEQYF. In DNA, the CDR3 is TGTGCCAGCTCGTTTGGCGGGAAGTCGTCCTACGAGCAGTACTTC.

The chain has TRBV4-1 and TRBJ1-1; 8 bases line up with TRBD1. Germline V gives CDR1 MGHRA, CDR2 YSYEKL. V lost 2 bases to trimming and J lost 5 bases; unmatched junction nucleotides: 10. The CDR3 loop spans 16 amino acids. The chain's CDR3 is CASSQPGQGGETEAFF. DNA of the CDR3: TGCGCCAGCAGCCAACCCGGACAGGGAGGTGAAACTGAAGCTTTCTTT.

This clone appeared a few times. The chain employs TRBV25-1 and TRBJ1-1; TRBD1 aligns across 10 bases. The CDR3 runs 16 residues. J gave up 6 bases and V 4 bases, and 11 bases lay outside the gene matches. The germline V gene has CDR1 MGHDK and CDR2 SYGVNS. The DNA for the CDR3 is TGTGCCAGCAGTGTCGACCCGGGACAGGGGTATTCTGAAGCTTTCTTT. Protein: CASSVDPGQGYSEAFF.

This chain uses TRBV5-1 with TRBJ2-3; the match to TRBD2 covers 8 bases. V lost 4 bases, J lost 2 bases, and 15 bases stayed unmatched. The CDR3 spans 18 residues. In germline, CDR1 is SGHRS, CDR2 YFSETQ. The CDR3 nucleotides read TGCGCCAGCAGCCCCGCCAGCGGGGGCCTTTCTTTCACAGATACGCAGTATTTT. As protein: CASSPASGGLSFTDTQYF.

DNA for the CDR3: TGTGCCAGTAGTATTGGGGTAGCGGGGGGATTTGAGCAGTTCTTC. This sequence encodes CASSIGVAGGFEQFF. The V call is TRBV19, the J call TRBJ2-1, with TRBD2 matching 10 bases. The junction had 8 bases not matched to a gene; V was cut back by 3 bases and J by 9 bases. Germline V CDR1 and CDR2: LNHDA, SQIVND (reference sequence). CDR3 length: 15 amino acids.

The rearrangement joins TRBV10-1 to TRBJ2-3; 8 bases line up with TRBD2. The CDR3 covers 18 residues. CDR1 and CDR2 from the germline V gene are WNHNN and SYGVQD (reference sequence). The J segment lost 0 bases and the V segment lost 0 bases, leaving 8 bases of the junction unmatched. CDR3 bases: TGCGCCAGCAGTGAGTCCCGGGGGGGGCCACTAAGCACAGATACGCAGTATTTT. This sequence encodes CASSESRGGPLSTDTQYF.

This chain links TRBV12-3 or TRBV12-4 with TRBJ2-2, with 7 bases aligning to TRBD2. The CDR3 runs 13 residues. V was pared by 4 bases and J by 8 bases, with 4 bases of the junction left unmatched. The CDR3 DNA sequence: TGTGCCAGCAGTTCGGACGGGAGGGGGGAGCTGTTTTTT. Translating it yields CASSSDGRGELFF.

The chain carries TRBV5-6 and TRBJ1-4, with D tentatively TRBD1 (5 bases). Trimming shortened V by 7 bases and J by 0 bases, and 22 bases separated the two germline ends. The germline V gene has CDR1 SGHDT and CDR2 YYEEEE. This CDR3 contains 18 residues. The CDR3 spells CASVTSREIGTTNEKLFF. Written as DNA, the CDR3 is TGTGCCAGCGTAACCTCCAGGGAAATAGGGACAACTAATGAAAAACTGTTTTTT.

CDR3 bases: TGTGCCAGCTCACAGCTACCGGGGGGTGACAATGAGCAGTTCTTC. Its translation: CASSQLPGGDNEQFF. The rearrangement links TRBV18 to TRBJ2-1; 7 nucleotides align to TRBD2. Germline V lookup: CDR1 KGHSH, CDR2 LQKENI. Germline trimming cut 4 bases from V and 5 bases from J; bases unmatched to any gene: 8. This CDR3 is built from 15 residues.

The rearrangement links TRBV24-1 to TRBJ1-5, with a possible D match to TRBD1 (5 bases). Germline V gene sequence: CDR1 KGHDR, CDR2 SFDVKD. Trimming removed 6 bases from V and 2 bases from J, with 13 bases in between. The CDR3 runs 15 residues. This CDR3 is CATSKGEIGNQPQHF. CDR3 nucleotides: TGTGCCACCAGTAAAGGGGAAATTGGCAATCAGCCCCAGCATTTT.

This chain connects TRBV2 to TRBJ2-7; possible D gene TRBD2, 5 bases. The germline gives CDR1 SNHLY, CDR2 FYNNEI. V dropped 6 bases and J dropped 0 bases, with 12 bases sitting between them. This CDR3 is built from 14 residues. The CDR3 DNA follows: TGTGCCAGCAGGGAGAGGGTTCTCTCCTACGAGCAGTACTTC. The encoded protein is CASRERVLSYEQYF.

V and J are TRBV7-3 and TRBJ2-1; D gene uncertain. V was trimmed by 0 bases and J by 5 bases, leaving 5 bases between them. The CDR3 has 13 amino acids. CDR1 SGHTA and CDR2 FQGTGA come from the germline V gene. Here the CDR3 DNA reads TGTGCCAGCAGCTTAACGGCGGACAATGAGCAGTTCTTC. Translated, it gives CASSLTADNEQFF. Complete variable domain (other parts from reference TRBV7-3 and TRBJ2-1): GAGVSQTPSNKVTEKGKYVELRCDPISGHTALYWYRQSLGQGPEFLIYFQGTGAADDSGLPNDRFFAVRPEGSVSTLKIQRTERGDSAVYLCASSLTADNEQFFGPGTRLTVL.

Only a few counts were recorded for this clone. The chain combines TRBV5-6 with TRBJ1-4; 9 bases map to TRBD1. Germline V lookup: CDR1 SGHDT, CDR2 YYEEEE. The V segment lost 4 bases and the J segment 2 bases; nucleotides outside the gene matches: 6. This CDR3 has 16 residues. This CDR3 reads CASSIGQGFTNEKLFF. The CDR3 coding sequence is TGTGCCAGCAGCATCGGACAGGGGTTCACTAATGAAAAACTGTTTTTT.

This clone was detected once. The chain carries TRBV10-2 and TRBJ1-6; no firm D call. Per germline, CDR1 WSHSY and CDR2 SAAADI. This CDR3 has 13 residues. The ends were cut back, 8 bases at V and 7 bases at J, with 12 bases in the middle. As DNA, the CDR3 is TGCGCCAGCCAGAGGCAGAGCAATTCACCCCTCCACTTT. Translation: CASQRQSNSPLHF.

The chain recombines TRBV2 with TRBJ2-2, with TRBD2 identical over 12 bases. The CDR3 is 17 residues long. V trimming: 6 bases; J trimming: 4 bases; junction bases outside the gene matches: 9. Looked up from germline, CDR1 is SNHLY and CDR2 is FYNNEI. DNA for the CDR3: TGTGCCAGCAGACTAGCGGGGGGCCTGAGGCCCACCGGGGAGCTGTTTTTT. Protein: CASRLAGGLRPTGELFF.

This sequence joins TRBV28 and TRBJ1-4; TRBD1 is a possible D gene (6 bases). CDR1 MDHEN and CDR2 SYDVKM come from the germline V gene. The CDR3 runs to 15 residues. The ends were cut back, 6 bases at V and 5 bases at J, with 16 bases in the middle. This CDR3 reads CASSQTGPRNEKLFF. CDR3 DNA: TGTGCCAGCAGCCAGACAGGACCCCGCAATGAAAAACTGTTTTTT.

This chain joins TRBV2 and TRBJ1-1; a weak D match, TRBD1 (5 bases). The CDR3 runs 14 residues. CDR1 SNHLY and CDR2 FYNNEI come from the germline V gene. The germline V and J ends were trimmed by 6 bases and 0 bases, with 11 bases remaining between them. The CDR3, as DNA: TGTGCCAGCAGCGGCAGGGCCCTGAACACTGAAGCTTTCTTT. Its translation: CASSGRALNTEAFF.

CDR3 sequence reads: CASSLSQGNTGELFF. CDR3 bases: TGCGCCAGCAGCTTGAGTCAGGGGAACACCGGGGAGCTGTTTTTT. The V call is TRBV5-1, the J call TRBJ2-2, with D possibly matching TRBD1 (5 bases). CDR3 length equals 15 residues. Germline V gives CDR1 SGHRS, CDR2 YFSETQ. The ends were cut back, 1 base at V and 1 base at J, with 8 bases in the middle.

The V and J genes are TRBV6-2 or TRBV6-3 and TRBJ2-1; 8 bases agree with TRBD2. Germline V gives CDR1 MNHEY, CDR2 SVGEGT. This CDR3 has 14 amino acids. Trimming cost V 5 bases and J 4 bases; bases outside gene matches: 4. The CDR3 bases are TGTGCCAGCAGTACCTTAGCGGGGTACAATGAGCAGTTCTTC. Protein product: CASSTLAGYNEQFF.

This clone was seen a few times. The chain combines TRBV10-1 with TRBJ2-1; D remains unclear. Germline V gene sequence: CDR1 WNHNN, CDR2 SYGVQD (reference sequence). This CDR3 spans 15 amino acids. Trimming took 0 bases from V and 6 from J, leaving 12 bases between them. CDR3 protein: CASSESGSRSNEQFF. CDR3 sequence (DNA): TGCGCCAGCAGTGAGTCCGGTTCCCGGTCCAATGAGCAGTTCTTC.

The chain is built from TRBV5-1 and TRBJ1-1; no firm D call. The CDR3 is 14 residues long. Trimming took off 2 bases at V and 1 base at J, with 9 bases between the two ends. The germline CDR1 and CDR2 sequences are SGHRS and YFSETQ. CDR3 sequence reads: CASSLKTGNTEAFF. Here the CDR3 DNA reads TGCGCCAGCAGCTTAAAAACCGGGAACACTGAAGCTTTCTTT.